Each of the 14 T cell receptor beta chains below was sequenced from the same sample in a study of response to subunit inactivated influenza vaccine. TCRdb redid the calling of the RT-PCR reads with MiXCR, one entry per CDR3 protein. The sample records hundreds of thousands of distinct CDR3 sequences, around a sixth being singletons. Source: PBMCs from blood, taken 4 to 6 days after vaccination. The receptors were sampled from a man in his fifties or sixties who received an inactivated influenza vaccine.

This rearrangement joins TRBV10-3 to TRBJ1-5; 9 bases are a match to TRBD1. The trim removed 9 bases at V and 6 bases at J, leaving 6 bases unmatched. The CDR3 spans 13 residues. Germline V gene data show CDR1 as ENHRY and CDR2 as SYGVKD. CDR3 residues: CAIGTGGTQPQHF. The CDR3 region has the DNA TGTGCCATTGGAACAGGGGGCACTCAGCCCCAGCATTTT.

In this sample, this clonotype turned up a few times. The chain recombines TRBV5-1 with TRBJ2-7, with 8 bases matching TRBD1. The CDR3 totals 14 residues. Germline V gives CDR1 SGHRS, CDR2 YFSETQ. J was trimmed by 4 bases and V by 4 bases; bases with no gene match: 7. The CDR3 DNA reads TGCGCCAGCAGCGTGACAGGGGATTTTTACGAGCAGTACTTC. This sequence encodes CASSVTGDFYEQYF. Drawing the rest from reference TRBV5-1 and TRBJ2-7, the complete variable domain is KAGVTQTPRYLIKTRGQQVTLSCSPISGHRSVSWYQQTPGQGLQFLFEYFSETQRNKGNFPGRFSGRQFSNSRSEMNVSTLELGDSALYLCASSVTGDFYEQYFGPGTRLTVT.

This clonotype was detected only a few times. CDR3 protein: CASSQSIGTSFPEQFF. CDR3 nucleotide sequence: TGCGCCAGCAGCCAAAGTATAGGGACTAGCTTTCCTGAGCAGTTCTTC. The rearrangement joins TRBV4-3 to TRBJ2-1, with 9 bases lining up with TRBD2. J was trimmed by 9 bases and V by 2 bases; bases with no gene match: 11. From germline, CDR1 is LGHNA and CDR2 YSLEER. The CDR3 totals 16 residues.

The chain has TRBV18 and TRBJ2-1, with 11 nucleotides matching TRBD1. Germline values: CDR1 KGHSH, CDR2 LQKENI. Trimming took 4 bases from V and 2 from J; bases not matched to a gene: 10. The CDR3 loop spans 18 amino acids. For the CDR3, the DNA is TGTGCCAGCTCACTTCCCGGGACAGGGGGAGTGACCTACAATGAGCAGTTCTTC. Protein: CASSLPGTGGVTYNEQFF. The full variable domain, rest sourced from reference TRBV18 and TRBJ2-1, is NAGVMQNPRHLVRRRGQEARLRCSPMKGHSHVYWYRQLPEEGLKFMVYLQKENIIDESGMPKERFSAEFPKEGPSILRIQQVVRGDSAAYFCASSLPGTGGVTYNEQFFGPGTRLTVL.

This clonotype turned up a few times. The CDR3 region has the DNA TGTGCCAGCAGTTTAGTGTGGACAGGGATGAACACCGGGGAGCTGTTTTTT. The encoded protein is CASSLVWTGMNTGELFF. The V and J genes are TRBV27 and TRBJ2-2; 8 bases fit TRBD1. Per the germline V gene, CDR1 is MNHEY and CDR2 is SMNVEV (reference sequence). This CDR3 spans 17 amino acids. V lost 2 bases to trimming and J lost 1 base; unmatched junction nucleotides: 6.

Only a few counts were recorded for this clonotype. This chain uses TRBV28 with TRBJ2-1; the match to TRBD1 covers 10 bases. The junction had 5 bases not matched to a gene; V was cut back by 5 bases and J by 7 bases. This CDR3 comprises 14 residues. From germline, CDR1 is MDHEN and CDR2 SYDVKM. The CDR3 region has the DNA TGTGCCAGCAGTGGGGACAGGGGTTGGAATGAGCAGTTCTTC. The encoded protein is CASSGDRGWNEQFF.

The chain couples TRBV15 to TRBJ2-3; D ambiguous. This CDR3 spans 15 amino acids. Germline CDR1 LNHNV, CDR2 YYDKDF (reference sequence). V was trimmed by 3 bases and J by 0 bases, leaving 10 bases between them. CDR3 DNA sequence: TGTGCCACCAGCAGGTCGACGATAAGCACAGATACGCAGTATTTT. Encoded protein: CATSRSTISTDTQYF.

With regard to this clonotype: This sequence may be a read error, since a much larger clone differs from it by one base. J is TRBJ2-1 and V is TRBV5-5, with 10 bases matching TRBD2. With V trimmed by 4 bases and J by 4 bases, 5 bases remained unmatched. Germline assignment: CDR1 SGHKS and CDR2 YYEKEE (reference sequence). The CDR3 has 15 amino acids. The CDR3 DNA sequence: TGTGCCAGCAGCCGCGGGACTAGCGAATACAATGAGCAGTTCTTC. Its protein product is CASSRGTSEYNEQFF. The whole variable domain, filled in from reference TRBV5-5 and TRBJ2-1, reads DAGVTQSPTHLIKTRGQQVTLRCSPISGHKSVSWYQQVLGQGPQFIFQYYEKEERGRGNFPDRFSARQFPNYSSELNVNALLLGDSALYLCASSRGTSEYNEQFFGPGTRLTVL.

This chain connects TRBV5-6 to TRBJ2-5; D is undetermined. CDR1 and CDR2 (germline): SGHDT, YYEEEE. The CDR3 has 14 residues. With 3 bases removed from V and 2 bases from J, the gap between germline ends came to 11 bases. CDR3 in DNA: TGTGCCAGCAGCTGGAAGAACAGTCAAGAGACCCAGTACTTC. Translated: CASSWKNSQETQYF.

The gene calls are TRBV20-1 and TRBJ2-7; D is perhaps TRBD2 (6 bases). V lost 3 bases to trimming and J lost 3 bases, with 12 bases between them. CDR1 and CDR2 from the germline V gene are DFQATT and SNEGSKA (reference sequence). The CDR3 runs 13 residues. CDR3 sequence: CSASKAGYYEQYF. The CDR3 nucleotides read TGCAGTGCTAGCAAGGCGGGATACTACGAGCAGTACTTC.

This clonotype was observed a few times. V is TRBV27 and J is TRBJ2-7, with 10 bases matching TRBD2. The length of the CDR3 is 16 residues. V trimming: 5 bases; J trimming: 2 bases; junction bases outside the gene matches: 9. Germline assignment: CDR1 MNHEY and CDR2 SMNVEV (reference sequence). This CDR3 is CASSDLLAGITYEQYF. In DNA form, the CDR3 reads TGTGCCAGCAGTGATCTACTAGCGGGGATTACCTACGAGCAGTACTTC.

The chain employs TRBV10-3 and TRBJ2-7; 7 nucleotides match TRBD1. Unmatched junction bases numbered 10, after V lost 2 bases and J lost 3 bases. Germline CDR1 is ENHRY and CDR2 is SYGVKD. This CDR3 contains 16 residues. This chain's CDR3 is CAISEANRGLVYEQYF. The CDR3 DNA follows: TGTGCCATCAGTGAGGCGAACAGGGGCCTCGTCTACGAGCAGTACTTC.

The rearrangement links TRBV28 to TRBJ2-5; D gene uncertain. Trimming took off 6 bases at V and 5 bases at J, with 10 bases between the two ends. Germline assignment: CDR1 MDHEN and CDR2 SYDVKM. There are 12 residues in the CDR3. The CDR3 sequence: CASRTLGETQYF. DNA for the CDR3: TGTGCCAGCAGGACCCTCGGGGAGACCCAGTACTTC.

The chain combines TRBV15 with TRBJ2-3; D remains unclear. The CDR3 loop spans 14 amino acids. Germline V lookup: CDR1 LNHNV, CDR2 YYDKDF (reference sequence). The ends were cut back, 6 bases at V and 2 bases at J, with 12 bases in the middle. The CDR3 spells CATRAASHTDTQYF. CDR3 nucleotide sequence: TGTGCCACCAGGGCGGCCTCTCACACAGATACGCAGTATTTT. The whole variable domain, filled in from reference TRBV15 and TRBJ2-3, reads DAMVIQNPRYQVTQFGKPVTLSCSQTLNHNVMYWYQQKSSQAPKLLFHYYDKDFNNEADTPDNFQSRRPNTSFCFLDIRSPGLGDTAMYLCATRAASHTDTQYFGPGTRLTVL.